Listed below are T cell receptor beta chains from one sample, sequenced in a study of shared T cell receptors in the human thymus. Produced via immunoSEQ multiplex PCR; TCRdb's table is partial and in-frame only. This sample has 500,000 to 850,000 clones, with roughly 86% found just once. The sample also formed part of further work on human thymus T cells.

Material for sequencing was thymocytes. These receptor sequences come from a boy in the first two years of life with a congenital heart defect. The CDR3 runs from the conserved cysteine through the conserved F or W. A D gene is named only where the DNA matches it firmly. The listing skips clone size in some rows; elsewhere it reads once, few, many or a size class.

clone_size	j_call	v_call	d_call	cdr3_aa	cdr3_nt
.	TRBJ1-2	TRBV20-1	TRBD1	CSSTGVDGYTF	TGCAGTTCCACAGGGGTTGATGGCTACACCTTC
.	TRBJ2-7	TRBV7-9	.	CASSFSQTSSYEQYF	TGTGCCAGCAGCTTTTCCCAAACTAGCTCCTACGAGCAGTACTTC
.	TRBJ1-1	TRBV6-5	.	CASSYRCREDTEAFF	TGTGCCAGCAGTTACAGGTGCAGGGAGGACACTGAAGCTTTCTTT
.	TRBJ2-4	TRBV5-1	TRBD2	CASSSSGAPAKNIQYF	TGCGCCAGCAGCAGTAGCGGGGCGCCAGCCAAAAACATTCAGTACTTC
.	TRBJ1-3	TRBV5-4	.	CASSLDLDRPSGNTIYF	TGTGCCAGCAGCTTGGACCTCGACAGACCCTCTGGAAACACCATATATTTT
.	TRBJ1-2	TRBV11-2	.	CASSLPKKAGESYGYTF	TGTGCCAGCAGCTTACCCAAAAAGGCAGGGGAGAGCTATGGCTACACCTTC
.	TRBJ1-1	TRBV11-2	TRBD1	CASSLQTGNRDTEAFF	TGTGCCAGCAGCCTACAGACAGGGAACAGGGACACTGAAGCTTTCTTT
.	TRBJ1-5	TRBV15	TRBD1	CATSRHPFRRQGANQPQHF	TGTGCCACCAGCAGACACCCATTTCGGCGACAGGGGGCGAATCAGCCCCAGCATTTT
.	TRBJ2-3	TRBV5-6	.	CASSLGGRSAPDTQYF	TGTGCCAGCAGCTTGGGAGGGAGGTCTGCGCCGGATACGCAGTATTTT
.	TRBJ2-3	TRBV27	.	CASSLNSSDTQYF	TGTGCCAGCAGTTTAAATTCCTCAGATACGCAGTATTTT
.	TRBJ1-2	TRBV29-1	TRBD1	CSVRDRGDYGYTF	TGCAGCGTTCGGGACAGGGGGGACTATGGCTACACCTTC
.	TRBJ2-2	TRBV7-6	.	CASSPWALTGELFF	TGTGCCAGCAGCCCCTGGGCCCTCACCGGGGAGCTGTTTTTT
.	TRBJ1-5	TRBV6-5	TRBD1	CASAPCDRAGQPQHF	TGTGCCAGCGCCCCATGCGACAGGGCCGGGCAGCCCCAGCATTTT
.	TRBJ1-1	TRBV7-3	.	CASSSRGFLGEAFF	TGTGCCAGCAGCTCCAGGGGCTTTTTAGGTGAAGCTTTCTTT
.	TRBJ2-6	TRBV4-3	TRBD2	CASSQEWGGQGSGANVLTF	TGCGCCAGCAGCCAAGAGTGGGGGGGTCAAGGCTCTGGGGCCAACGTCCTGACTTTC
.	TRBJ1-2	TRBV30	.	CAWSVLRTDPYGYTF	TGTGCCTGGAGTGTACTCAGGACAGATCCCTATGGCTACACCTTC
.	TRBJ1-4	TRBV6-1	TRBD1	CASGDTGQGGEKLFF	TGTGCCAGCGGGGACACGGGACAGGGTGGGGAAAAACTGTTTTTT
.	TRBJ2-3	TRBV27	TRBD2	CASSPLAGGADTQYF	TGTGCCAGCAGCCCCCTAGCGGGGGGTGCAGATACGCAGTATTTT
.	TRBJ1-2	TRBV19	TRBD1	CASRAPTNGRDRRYGYTF	TGTGCCAGTAGGGCCCCCACGAATGGTCGGGACAGGAGATATGGCTACACCTTC
.	TRBJ1-1	TRBV27	.	CASSLTVSGEAFF	TGTGCCAGCAGTTTAACGGTGTCAGGTGAAGCTTTCTTT
once	TRBJ2-5	TRBV28	TRBD1	CASSFEAGGANETQYF	TGTGCCAGCAGTTTTGAGGCAGGGGGCGCGAATGAGACCCAGTACTTC
.	TRBJ1-6	TRBV14	.	CASSQDFTAGINSPLHF	TGTGCCAGCAGCCAAGATTTTACAGCCGGAATAAATTCACCCCTCCACTTT
.	TRBJ2-5	TRBV28	TRBD1	CASQTGQSQETQYF	TGTGCCAGTCAAACGGGACAGTCCCAAGAGACCCAGTACTTC
few	TRBJ1-3	TRBV4-3	.	CASSQDHSISGNTIYF	TGCGCCAGCAGCCAAGATCACAGCATCAGTGGAAACACCATATATTTT
.	TRBJ1-2	TRBV7-4	.	CASSKRQLDYGYTF	TGTGCCAGCAGCAAGAGACAGCTTGACTATGGCTACACCTTC
.	TRBJ2-6	TRBV27	TRBD1	CASSLRDRGRLSGANVLTF	TGTGCCAGCAGCCTCCGGGACAGGGGGCGATTATCTGGGGCCAACGTCCTGACTTTC
.	TRBJ2-5	TRBV4-3	.	CASSQTKGSTKKTQYF	TGCGCCAGCAGCCAAACGAAAGGGAGTACCAAAAAGACCCAGTACTTC
few	TRBJ1-1	TRBV10-2	TRBD1	CASSEPGQGSAFF	TGCGCCAGCAGTGAACCGGGACAGGGAAGCGCTTTCTTT
.	TRBJ2-5	TRBV4-3	.	CASSQGEIANSQETQYF	TGCGCCAGCAGCCAAGGGGAGATAGCGAATTCCCAAGAGACCCAGTACTTC
.	TRBJ1-1	TRBV7-2	TRBD1	CASSLVPIEGQWNTEAFF	TGTGCCAGCAGCTTAGTCCCGATTGAGGGACAGTGGAACACTGAAGCTTTCTTT
.	TRBJ2-7	TRBV11-2	TRBD1	CASSIRRDRRYEQYF	TGTGCCAGCAGCATACGCAGGGACAGAAGATACGAGCAGTACTTC
.	TRBJ2-1	TRBV7-8	.	CASSLVRATFRHNEQFF	TGTGCCAGCAGCTTAGTCAGGGCCACTTTCAGGCACAATGAGCAGTTCTTC
once	TRBJ2-3	TRBV9	TRBD2	CASSVGLAGLTDTQYF	TGTGCCAGCAGCGTAGGACTAGCGGGACTCACAGATACGCAGTATTTT
.	TRBJ2-7	TRBV11-2	TRBD1	CASSLARDSPSYEQYF	TGTGCCAGCAGCTTAGCGAGGGACAGCCCTTCCTACGAGCAGTACTTC
.	TRBJ2-3	TRBV28	TRBD2	CASSWASGDTQYF	TGTGCCAGCAGTTGGGCTAGCGGTGATACGCAGTATTTT
.	TRBJ2-5	TRBV7-2	TRBD1	CASSPTGQGVSETQYF	TGTGCCAGCAGTCCGACGGGACAGGGAGTTTCGGAGACCCAGTACTTC
few	TRBJ1-2	TRBV4-1	TRBD1	CASSLRTGRDRNYGYTF	TGCGCCAGCAGCCTACGGACAGGGCGCGACAGAAATTATGGCTACACCTTC
.	TRBJ1-1	TRBV2	TRBD1	CASSGDREGSNTEAFF	TGTGCCAGCAGCGGGGACAGGGAGGGGTCGAACACTGAAGCTTTCTTT
.	TRBJ2-7	TRBV4-3	TRBD1	CASSQDEDRQGACEQYF	TGCGCCAGCAGCCAAGATGAGGACAGACAGGGGGCGTGCGAGCAGTACTTC